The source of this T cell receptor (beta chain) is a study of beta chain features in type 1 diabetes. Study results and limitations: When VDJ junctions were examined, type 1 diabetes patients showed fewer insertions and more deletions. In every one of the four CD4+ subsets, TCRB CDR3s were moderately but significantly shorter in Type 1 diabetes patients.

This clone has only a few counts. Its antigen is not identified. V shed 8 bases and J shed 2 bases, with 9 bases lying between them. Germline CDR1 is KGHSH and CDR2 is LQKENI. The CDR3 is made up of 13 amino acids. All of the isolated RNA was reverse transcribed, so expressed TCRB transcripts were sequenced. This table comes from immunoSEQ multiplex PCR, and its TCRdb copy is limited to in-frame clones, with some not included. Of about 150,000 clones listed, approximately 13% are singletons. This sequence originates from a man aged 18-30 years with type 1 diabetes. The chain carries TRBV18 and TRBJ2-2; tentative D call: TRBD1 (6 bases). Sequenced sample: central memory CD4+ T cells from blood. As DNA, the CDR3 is TGTGCCAGCCTGGGACAAAACACCGGGGAGCTGTTTTTT. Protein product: CASLGQNTGELFF. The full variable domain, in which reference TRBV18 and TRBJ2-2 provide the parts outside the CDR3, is NAGVMQNPRHLVRRRGQEARLRCSPMKGHSHVYWYRQLPEEGLKFMVYLQKENIIDESGMPKERFSAEFPKEGPSILRIQQVVRGDSAAYFCASLGQNTGELFFGEGSRLTVL.